This T cell receptor (beta chain) was sequenced during a study of blood T cell repertoires in COVID-19. Measured with immunoSEQ multiplex PCR; TCRdb has only the in-frame clones, and not every one. The table includes about 170,000 clones, roughly 86% detected once. This TCR derives from a woman older than 75 with COVID-19, enrolled during active disease. Sequences were obtained from peripheral blood.

Here the CDR3 DNA reads TGTGCCAGCAGTGAAGACGCGGGAAGTGCCACTGAAGCTTTCTTT. This sequence encodes CASSEDAGSATEAFF. The chain joins TRBV2 to TRBJ1-1; no definite D call. The CDR3 runs 15 residues. The germline CDR1 and CDR2 sequences are SNHLY and FYNNEI. V shed 1 base and J shed 4 bases, with 13 bases lying between them.